Each of the 2 T cell receptor beta chains below was sequenced from the same sample in a study of chemoradiotherapy in HPV16-positive cancers. Profiled with immunoSEQ multiplex PCR; TCRdb holds only in-frame clones, not every one. The sample consists of approximately 27,000 clones, 75% to 90% of them appearing once. The sequenced sample was blood, obtained from a patient who underwent chemoradiotherapy. These receptors were collected from a human donor with HPV-associated anogenital cancer.

The chain carries TRBV2 and TRBJ1-3, with D possibly matching TRBD1 (5 bases). Trimming removed 6 bases at V and 0 bases at J, with 12 bases between. CDR3 size: 15 residues. CDR1 is SNHLY and CDR2 is FYNNEI in the germline V gene. CDR3: CASRPDTGSGNTIYF. In DNA, the CDR3 is TGTGCCAGCAGGCCGGACACAGGCTCTGGAAACACCATATATTTT.

In this sample, this clone turned up once. The CDR3, as DNA: TGTGCCAGCAGCTTATTGTCGGGGGGCGGGACAGATACGCAGTATTTT. It is translated as CASSLLSGGGTDTQYF. The genes are TRBV7-6 and TRBJ2-3; perhaps TRBD2 as D (7 bases). CDR3 size: 16 residues. Germline assignment: CDR1 SGHVS and CDR2 FNYEAQ. Trimming cost V 2 bases and J 3 bases, with 15 bases left between them.